This T cell receptor (beta chain) was found in a study of shared clonotypes between healthy human individuals. The CDR3 runs to 19 residues. Germline-derived CDR1 and CDR2 are SGHDN and FVKESK. V was pared by 4 bases and J by 0 bases, with 22 bases between. Sequencing was performed with immunoSEQ multiplex PCR; in TCRdb, only in-frame clones are kept and a portion is missing. The sample has more than 550,000 clones, approximately 77% seen once; the top ten hold approximately 1.7%. The chain recombines TRBV14 with TRBJ1-3; D remains ambiguous. The source is a woman in her 30s in good health. Sequenced input: memory CD4+ T cells sorted from blood. Subset given: CD45RA-negative fraction. The CDR3 nucleotides read TGTGCCAGCAGCCCCCCCCGCGCGGAAAAAGGAAGCTCTGGAAACACCATATATTTT. It translates to CASSPPRAEKGSSGNTIYF.